This T cell receptor (beta chain) was observed in a study of blood T cell repertoires in COVID-19. About the research overall: The origin of the acute and convalescent COVID-19 samples was the United States, Italy and Spain.

The V end was cut by 4 bases, the J end by 4 bases, with 15 bases between. CDR3 size: 14 residues. Germline values: CDR1 SGDLS, CDR2 YYNGEE. Enrolled during active infection, Seattle patients were then followed longitudinally. Clones were sequenced by immunoSEQ multiplex PCR, and TCRdb holds only the in-frame ones, with some missing. Among 95,000 or so clones listed, around 81% were seen once. This clonotype was sampled from an elderly man with COVID-19, enrolled during active disease. The specimen was peripheral blood. This chain uses TRBV9 with TRBJ2-7; a weak D match, TRBD1 (6 bases). CDR3 bases: TGTGCCAGCAGCCCTCACCAGGGGTCTTACGAGCAGTACTTC. Translation gives CASSPHQGSYEQYF.